These 18 T cell receptor beta chains originate from one sample sequenced in a study of cytomegalovirus exposure and HLA in healthy donors. The repertoire was sequenced with immunoSEQ multiplex PCR; TCRdb's copy has only in-frame clones and lacks some. The data show 47,000 or so clones, with 92% seen just once and more than 1.4% held by the top ten. Sequenced: PBMCs. The receptor set was obtained from a man aged 18 to 35 in good health and CMV-seronegative.

This clone was seen just once. The chain carries TRBV7-2 and TRBJ2-3, with 11 bases fitting TRBD2. Losses at the gene ends were 5 bases for V and 4 bases for J; bases not matched to a gene: 2. Germline-derived CDR1 and CDR2 are SGHTA and FQGNSA. The CDR3 runs 14 residues. In DNA form, the CDR3 reads TGTGCCAGCAGCAGACTAGCGGGACCAGATACGCAGTATTTT. Protein: CASSRLAGPDTQYF.

The rearrangement links TRBV27 to TRBJ2-7, with D tentatively TRBD1 (6 bases). Looked up from germline, CDR1 is MNHEY and CDR2 is SMNVEV (reference sequence). The length of the CDR3 is 14 residues. Deletions cut 11 bases from V and 7 bases from J, with 24 bases between. The DNA for the CDR3 is TGTGCCGGGGACGGGGACACCCGATTATTGGAGCAGTACTTC. As protein: CAGDGDTRLLEQYF.

This sequence joins TRBV7-9 and TRBJ2-1; perhaps TRBD1 as D (6 bases). The V gene lost 3 bases and the J gene lost 5 bases, with 20 bases spanning the gap. The CDR3 sequence is 17 residues long. Germline CDR1 is SEHNR and CDR2 is FQNEAQ (reference sequence). The CDR3 loop is CASSFLPGAGENNEQFF. In DNA form, the CDR3 reads TGTGCCAGCAGCTTTCTCCCTGGGGCAGGGGAAAACAATGAGCAGTTCTTC.

The chain employs TRBV7-6 and TRBJ2-7; TRBD1 matches at 8 bases. With V trimmed by 6 bases and J by 3 bases, 7 bases remained unmatched. CDR3 length: 14 residues. CDR1 and CDR2 from the germline V gene are SGHVS and FNYEAQ. CDR3 nucleotides: TGTGCCAGCAGGCTCGGACAGGGAGGCTACGAGCAGTACTTC. Its protein product is CASRLGQGGYEQYF.

The chain is built from TRBV13 and TRBJ2-1, with 7 bases aligning to TRBD1. V shed 5 bases, J shed 3 bases, and the junction held 7 bases outside the gene matches. This CDR3 contains 15 residues. The germline CDR1 and CDR2 sequences are PRHDT and FYEKMQ (reference sequence). This CDR3 is CASSRGTANYNEQFF. The DNA for the CDR3 is TGTGCCAGCAGCAGAGGGACAGCAAACTACAATGAGCAGTTCTTC. Variable domain in full (rest from reference TRBV13 and TRBJ2-1): AAGVIQSPRHLIKEKRETATLKCYPIPRHDTVYWYQQGPGQDPQFLISFYEKMQSDKGSIPDRFSAQQFSDYHSELNMSSLELGDSALYFCASSRGTANYNEQFFGPGTRLTVL.

The chain is built from TRBV27 and TRBJ2-1; D possibly corresponds to TRBD2 (6 bases). Trimming stripped 7 bases from V and 0 bases from J, with 25 bases between. This CDR3 comprises 19 residues. Germline CDR1 is MNHEY and CDR2 is SMNVEV (reference sequence). The chain's CDR3 is CASTNSGLKVESSYNEQFF. The CDR3 DNA is TGTGCCAGCACAAACTCGGGACTTAAGGTCGAGAGCTCCTACAATGAGCAGTTCTTC.

The chain employs TRBV5-1 and TRBJ1-1; 8 bases align to TRBD1. J was trimmed by 6 bases and V by 1 base; bases with no gene match: 5. This CDR3 comprises 14 residues. In germline, CDR1 is SGHRS, CDR2 YFSETQ. This CDR3 reads CASSLPGGPSEAFF. CDR3 DNA: TGCGCCAGCAGCTTGCCAGGGGGCCCTTCTGAAGCTTTCTTT.

This chain joins TRBV9 and TRBJ2-5; TRBD1 might be the D (5 bases). The germline V and J ends were trimmed by 4 bases and 4 bases, with 11 bases remaining between them. Germline CDR1 is SGDLS and CDR2 is YYNGEE. The CDR3 runs 13 residues. The CDR3 protein is CASSTQEGETQYF. The CDR3 nucleotides read TGTGCCAGCAGCACACAGGAAGGAGAGACCCAGTACTTC.

The chain couples TRBV6-5 to TRBJ2-3; maybe TRBD2 (6 bases). CDR1 and CDR2 from the germline V gene are MNHEY and SVGAGI. V shed 4 bases and J shed 4 bases, with 9 bases lying between them. This CDR3 comprises 13 residues. CDR3 DNA sequence: TGTGCCAGCAGTTCCCCGGGAGCAGATACGCAGTATTTT. Its protein is CASSSPGADTQYF.

Here the CDR3 reads CASSRDRAFSGELFF. DNA for the CDR3: TGTGCCAGTAGTCGGGACAGGGCCTTTTCCGGGGAGCTGTTTTTT. The chain is built from TRBV19 and TRBJ2-2; 9 bases align to TRBD1. The CDR3 totals 15 residues. The V gene's germline CDR1 is LNHDA and CDR2 SQIVND (reference sequence). The V segment lost 5 bases and the J segment 6 bases; nucleotides outside the gene matches: 7.

The chain is built from TRBV6-1 and TRBJ2-5; D remains ambiguous. This CDR3 comprises 13 residues. Trimming pared 5 bases from V and 7 bases from J, leaving 14 bases between. Germline V gives CDR1 MNHNS, CDR2 SASEGT. This chain's CDR3 is CASSSERLGTQYF. The CDR3 bases are TGTGCCAGCAGTTCAGAAAGACTGGGGACCCAGTACTTC.

The J gene is TRBJ1-2, the V gene TRBV28; a possible D gene is TRBD1 (6 bases). The germline gives CDR1 MDHEN, CDR2 SYDVKM. The CDR3 extends over 15 amino acids. V was shortened by 7 bases and J by 6 bases, with 21 bases between the two germline ends. The CDR3, as DNA: TGTGCCAGCACCAAAAGGGGGGGAGGGATGGATGGCTACACCTTC. It codes for CASTKRGGGMDGYTF.

The gene calls are TRBV7-9 and TRBJ2-7; a weak D match, TRBD1 (7 bases). CDR1 SEHNR and CDR2 FQNEAQ come from the germline V gene (reference sequence). V lost 2 bases and J 0 bases, leaving 17 bases between the germline ends. This CDR3 is 17 amino acids long. The CDR3 nucleotides read TGTGCCAGCAGCTTACGAAGCAGGGGGGCCTTCTCCTACGAGCAGTACTTC. Translated, it gives CASSLRSRGAFSYEQYF.

The rearrangement uses TRBV6-5 and TRBJ1-2; unclear D gene. V lost 1 base to trimming and J lost 5 bases, with 11 bases between them. The CDR3 covers 14 residues. In germline, CDR1 is MNHEY, CDR2 SVGAGI. The CDR3 DNA is TGTGCCAGCAGTTACTTCCCCACCCGGTATGGCTACACCTTC. It is translated as CASSYFPTRYGYTF.

V is TRBV30 and J is TRBJ2-6; D is ambiguous. This CDR3 has 14 residues. The germline V and J ends were trimmed by 2 bases and 4 bases, with 9 bases remaining between them. CDR1 and CDR2 (germline): GTSNPN, SVGIG (reference sequence). The CDR3 spells CAWSLGAGANVLTF. For the CDR3, the DNA is TGTGCCTGGAGTCTAGGAGCCGGGGCCAACGTCCTGACTTTC.

A single count supports this clone. This rearrangement joins TRBV30 to TRBJ2-2; TRBD2 aligns across 14 bases. This CDR3 comprises 20 residues. Looked up from germline, CDR1 is GTSNPN and CDR2 is SVGIG (reference sequence). J gave up 4 bases and V 2 bases, and 15 bases lay outside the gene matches. The CDR3 region is CAWSPWGGTSGSMSTGELFF. The CDR3 nucleotides read TGTGCCTGGAGTCCGTGGGGGGGGACTAGCGGGAGTATGTCCACCGGGGAGCTGTTTTTT.

The chain couples TRBV10-3 to TRBJ1-5; TRBD1 aligns across 8 bases. The trim removed 6 bases at V and 1 base at J, leaving 11 bases unmatched. The CDR3 covers 17 residues. Germline V gene sequence: CDR1 ENHRY, CDR2 SYGVKD. CDR3 amino acids: CAIRDRDLISSNQPQHF. The CDR3 coding sequence is TGTGCCATCAGGGACAGGGACCTCATATCGAGCAATCAGCCCCAGCATTTT.

This chain links TRBV4-3 with TRBJ2-3; the match to TRBD1 covers 8 bases. The germline CDR1 and CDR2 sequences are LGHNA and YSLEER. CDR3 length: 15 residues. V was pared by 4 bases and J by 4 bases, with 7 bases of the junction left unmatched. DNA of the CDR3: TGCGCCAGCAGCCCGGACAGGGTAGGCGCAGATACGCAGTATTTT. This gives the protein CASSPDRVGADTQYF.